This T cell receptor beta chain was observed in a study of tumor and adjacent non-tumor tissue in lung cancer. Study-wide results and caveats: Tumor TCR diversity, when higher, was linked to shorter survival.

A remark on this clonotype: Its matching antigen is unknown. This sequence may be a read error, since a much larger clone differs from it by one base.

This CDR3 is built from 14 residues. Germline loops: CDR1 DFQATT, CDR2 SNEGSKA (reference sequence). Trimming pared 8 bases from V and 0 bases from J, leaving 16 bases between. TCRbeta libraries were built with three rounds of nested PCR, modified from ARM-PCR. Each CDR3 protein gets one entry after TCRdb re-called the multiplex PCR reads with MiXCR. The sample shows about 60,000 distinct CDR3 sequences, about 55% of them seen only once. This sample's RNA came from whole unsorted tissue. This non-tumor lung sample came from over 3 cm beyond the tumor edge. This chain links TRBV20-1 with TRBJ2-5; no definite D call. The TCR was taken from a man aged 70 or older with non-small cell lung cancer. The specimen was distant non-tumor lung tissue. DNA of the CDR3: TGCAGTTCGTTGCAGGAGATGTACCAAGAGACCCAGTACTTC. This gives the protein CSSLQEMYQETQYF.